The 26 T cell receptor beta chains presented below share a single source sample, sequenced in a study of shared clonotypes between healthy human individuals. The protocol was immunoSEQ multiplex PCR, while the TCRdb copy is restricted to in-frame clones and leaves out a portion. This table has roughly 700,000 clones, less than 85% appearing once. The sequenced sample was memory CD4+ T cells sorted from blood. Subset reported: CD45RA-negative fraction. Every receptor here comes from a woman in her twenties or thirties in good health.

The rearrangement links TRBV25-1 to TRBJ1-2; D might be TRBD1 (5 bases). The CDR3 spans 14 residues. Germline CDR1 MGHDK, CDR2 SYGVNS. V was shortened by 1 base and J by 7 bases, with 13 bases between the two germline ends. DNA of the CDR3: TGTGCCAGCAGTGAATTCGGGGCCCCTATTGGCTACACCTTC. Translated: CASSEFGAPIGYTF.

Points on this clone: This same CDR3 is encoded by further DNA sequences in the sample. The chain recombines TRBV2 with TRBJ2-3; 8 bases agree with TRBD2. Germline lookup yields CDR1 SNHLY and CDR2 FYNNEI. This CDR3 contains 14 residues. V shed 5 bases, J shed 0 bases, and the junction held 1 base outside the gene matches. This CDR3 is CASSPSGSTDTQYF. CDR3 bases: TGTGCCAGCAGTCCTAGCGGGAGCACAGATACGCAGTATTTT. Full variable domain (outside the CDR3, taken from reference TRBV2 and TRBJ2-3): EPEVTQTPSHQVTQMGQEVILRCVPISNHLYFYWYRQILGQKVEFLVSFYNNEISEKSEIFDDQFSVERPDGSNFTLKIRSTKLEDSAMYFCASSPSGSTDTQYFGPGTRLTVL.

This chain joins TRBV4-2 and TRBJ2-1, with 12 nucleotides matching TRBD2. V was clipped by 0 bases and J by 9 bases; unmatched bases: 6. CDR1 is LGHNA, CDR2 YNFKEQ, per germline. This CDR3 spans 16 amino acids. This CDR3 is CASSQETSGSSGEQFF. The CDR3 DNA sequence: TGTGCCAGCAGCCAAGAGACTAGCGGGAGTTCCGGTGAGCAGTTCTTC.

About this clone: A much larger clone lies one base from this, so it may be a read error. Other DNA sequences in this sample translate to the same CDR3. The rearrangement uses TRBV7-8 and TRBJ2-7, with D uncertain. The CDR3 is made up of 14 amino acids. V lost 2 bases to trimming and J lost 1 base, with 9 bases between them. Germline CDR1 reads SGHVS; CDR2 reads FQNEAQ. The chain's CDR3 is CASSLYQSSYEQYF. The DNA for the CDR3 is TGTGCCAGCAGCTTATATCAGTCGTCCTACGAGCAGTACTTC.

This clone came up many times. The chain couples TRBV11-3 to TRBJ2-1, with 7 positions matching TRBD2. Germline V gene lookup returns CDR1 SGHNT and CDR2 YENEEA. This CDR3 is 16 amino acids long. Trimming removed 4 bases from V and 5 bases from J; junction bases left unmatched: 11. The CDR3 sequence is CASSSATGRSHNEQFF. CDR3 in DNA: TGTGCCAGCAGCTCCGCAACCGGGAGGTCCCACAATGAGCAGTTCTTC.

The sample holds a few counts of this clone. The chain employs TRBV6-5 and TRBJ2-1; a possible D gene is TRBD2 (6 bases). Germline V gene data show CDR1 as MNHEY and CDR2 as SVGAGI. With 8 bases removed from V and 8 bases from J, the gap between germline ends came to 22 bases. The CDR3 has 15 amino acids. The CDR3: CASAPGRLVADEQFF. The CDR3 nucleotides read TGTGCCAGCGCCCCCGGCAGACTAGTTGCGGATGAGCAGTTCTTC.

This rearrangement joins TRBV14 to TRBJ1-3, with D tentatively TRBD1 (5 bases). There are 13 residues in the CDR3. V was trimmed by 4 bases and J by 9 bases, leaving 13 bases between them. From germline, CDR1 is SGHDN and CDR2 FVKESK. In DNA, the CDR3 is TGTGCCAGCAGCCGGAGGGGCGAGGGCACCATATATTTT. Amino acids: CASSRRGEGTIYF. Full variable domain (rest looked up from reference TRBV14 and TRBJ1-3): EAGVTQFPSHSVIEKGQTVTLRCDPISGHDNLYWYRRVMGKEIKFLLHFVKESKQDESGMPNNRFLAERTGGTYSTLKVQPAELEDSGVYFCASSRRGEGTIYFGEGSWLTVV.

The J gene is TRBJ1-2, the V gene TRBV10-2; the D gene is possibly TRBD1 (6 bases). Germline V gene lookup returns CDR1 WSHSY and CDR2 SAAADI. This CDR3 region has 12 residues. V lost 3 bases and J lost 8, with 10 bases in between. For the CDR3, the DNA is TGCGCCAGCAGTGACACGGACAGCGGCTACACCTTC. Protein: CASSDTDSGYTF.

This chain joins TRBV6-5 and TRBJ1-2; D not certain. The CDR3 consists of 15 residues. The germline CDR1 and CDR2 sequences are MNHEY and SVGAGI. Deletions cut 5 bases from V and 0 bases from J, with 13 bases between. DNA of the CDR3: TGTGCCAGCAGTCCGGTGTTATGGGCTAACTATGGCTACACCTTC. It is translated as CASSPVLWANYGYTF.

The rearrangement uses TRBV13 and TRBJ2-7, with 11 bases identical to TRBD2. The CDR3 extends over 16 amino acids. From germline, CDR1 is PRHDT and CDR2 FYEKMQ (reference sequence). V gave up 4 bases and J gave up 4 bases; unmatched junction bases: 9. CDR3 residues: CASSSKGTSGLYEQYF. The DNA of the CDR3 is TGTGCCAGCAGCTCCAAGGGGACTAGCGGTCTGTACGAGCAGTACTTC.

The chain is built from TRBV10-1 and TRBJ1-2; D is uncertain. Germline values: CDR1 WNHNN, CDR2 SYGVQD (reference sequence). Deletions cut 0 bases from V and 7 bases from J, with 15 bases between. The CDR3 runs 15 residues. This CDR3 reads CASSESTDGSGGYTF. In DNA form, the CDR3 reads TGCGCCAGCAGTGAGTCGACGGACGGATCTGGTGGCTACACCTTC.

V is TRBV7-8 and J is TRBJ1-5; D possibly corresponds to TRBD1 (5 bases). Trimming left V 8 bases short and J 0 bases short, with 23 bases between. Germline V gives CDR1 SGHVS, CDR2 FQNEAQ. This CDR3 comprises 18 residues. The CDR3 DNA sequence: TGTGCCAGCTTCGTGGGCCCCTATTCAGGGTCTAGCAATCAGCCCCAGCATTTT. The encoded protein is CASFVGPYSGSSNQPQHF.

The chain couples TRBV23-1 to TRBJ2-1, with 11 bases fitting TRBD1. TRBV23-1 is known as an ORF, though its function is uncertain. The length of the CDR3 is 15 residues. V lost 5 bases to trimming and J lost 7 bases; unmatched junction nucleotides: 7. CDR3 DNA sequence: TGCGCCAGCAGTGACGGACAGGGGGCTTGGAATGAGCAGTTCTTC. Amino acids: CASSDGQGAWNEQFF.

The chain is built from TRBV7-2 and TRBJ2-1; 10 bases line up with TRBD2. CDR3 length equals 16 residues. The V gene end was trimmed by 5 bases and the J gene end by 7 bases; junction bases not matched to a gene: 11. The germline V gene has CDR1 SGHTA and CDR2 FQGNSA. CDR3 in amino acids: CASSIEALAGVNEQFF. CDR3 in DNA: TGTGCCAGCAGCATAGAGGCCCTAGCGGGAGTAAATGAGCAGTTCTTC.

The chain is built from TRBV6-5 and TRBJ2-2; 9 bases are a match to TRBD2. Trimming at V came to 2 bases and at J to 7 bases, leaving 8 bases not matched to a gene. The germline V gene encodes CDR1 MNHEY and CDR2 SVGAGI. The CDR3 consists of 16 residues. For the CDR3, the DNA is TGTGCCAGCAGTTACGAAGTAGCGGGGGAGGTCGGGGAGCTGTTTTTT. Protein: CASSYEVAGEVGELFF.

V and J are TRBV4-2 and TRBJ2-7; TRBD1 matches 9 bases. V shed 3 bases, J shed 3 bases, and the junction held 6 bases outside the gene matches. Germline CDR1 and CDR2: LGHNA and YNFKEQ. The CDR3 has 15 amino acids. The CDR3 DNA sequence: TGTGCCAGCAGCCAGCGGGGACAGGGAATCTACGAGCAGTACTTC. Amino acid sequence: CASSQRGQGIYEQYF.

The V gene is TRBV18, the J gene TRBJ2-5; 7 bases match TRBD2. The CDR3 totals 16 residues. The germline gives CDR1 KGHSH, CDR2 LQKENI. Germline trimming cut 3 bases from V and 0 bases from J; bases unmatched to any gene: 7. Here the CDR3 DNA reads TGTGCCAGCTCACCGTCAGCGGGAACATACCAAGAGACCCAGTACTTC. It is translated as CASSPSAGTYQETQYF.

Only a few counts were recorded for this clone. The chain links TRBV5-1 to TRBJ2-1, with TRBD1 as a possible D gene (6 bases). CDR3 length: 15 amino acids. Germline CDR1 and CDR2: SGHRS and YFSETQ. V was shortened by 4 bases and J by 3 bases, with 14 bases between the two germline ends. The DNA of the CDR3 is TGCGCCAGCAGCACCCGGGACACACACTACAATGAGCAGTTCTTC. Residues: CASSTRDTHYNEQFF.

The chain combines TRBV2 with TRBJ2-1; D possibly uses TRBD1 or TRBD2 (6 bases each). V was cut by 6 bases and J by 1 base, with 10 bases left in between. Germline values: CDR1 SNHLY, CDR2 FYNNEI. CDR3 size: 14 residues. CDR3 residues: CASRGGLSYNEQFF. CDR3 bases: TGTGCCAGCAGGGGGGGCTTGTCCTACAATGAGCAGTTCTTC.

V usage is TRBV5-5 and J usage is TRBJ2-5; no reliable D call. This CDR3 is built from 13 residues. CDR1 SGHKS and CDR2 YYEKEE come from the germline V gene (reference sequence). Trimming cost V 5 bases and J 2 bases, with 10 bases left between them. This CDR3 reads CASRLWQQETQYF. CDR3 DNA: TGTGCCAGCAGACTCTGGCAGCAAGAGACCCAGTACTTC.

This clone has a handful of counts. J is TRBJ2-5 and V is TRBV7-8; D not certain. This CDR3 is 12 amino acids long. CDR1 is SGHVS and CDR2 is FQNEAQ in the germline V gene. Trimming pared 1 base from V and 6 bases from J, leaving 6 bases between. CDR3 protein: CASSLGSKTQYF. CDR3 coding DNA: TGTGCCAGCAGCTTAGGATCGAAGACCCAGTACTTC.

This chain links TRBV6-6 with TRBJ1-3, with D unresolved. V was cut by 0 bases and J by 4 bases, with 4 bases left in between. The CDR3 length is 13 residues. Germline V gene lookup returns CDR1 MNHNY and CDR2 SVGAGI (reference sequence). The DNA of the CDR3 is TGTGCCAGCAGTTACTCGCAGGGAAACACCATATATTTT. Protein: CASSYSQGNTIYF.

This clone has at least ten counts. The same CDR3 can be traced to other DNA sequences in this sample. In nucleotides, the CDR3 is TGTGCCAGCAGCCCATACCAAGAGACCCAGTACTTC. Protein product: CASSPYQETQYF. The J gene is TRBJ2-5, the V gene TRBV7-2; unclear D gene. The V gene's germline CDR1 is SGHTA and CDR2 FQGNSA. The CDR3 extends over 12 amino acids. Trimming cost V 5 bases and J 0 bases, with 4 bases left between them.

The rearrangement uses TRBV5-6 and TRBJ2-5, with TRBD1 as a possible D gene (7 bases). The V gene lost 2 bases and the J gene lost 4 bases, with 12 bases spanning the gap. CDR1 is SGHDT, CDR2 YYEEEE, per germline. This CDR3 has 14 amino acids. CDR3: CASSLYQGGETQYF. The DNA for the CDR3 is TGTGCCAGCAGCTTATACCAGGGGGGAGAGACCCAGTACTTC.

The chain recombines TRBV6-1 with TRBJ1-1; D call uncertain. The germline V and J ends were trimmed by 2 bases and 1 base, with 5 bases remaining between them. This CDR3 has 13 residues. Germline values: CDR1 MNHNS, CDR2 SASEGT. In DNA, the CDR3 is TGTGCCAGCAGTGAATACCCGAACACTGAAGCTTTCTTT. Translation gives CASSEYPNTEAFF.

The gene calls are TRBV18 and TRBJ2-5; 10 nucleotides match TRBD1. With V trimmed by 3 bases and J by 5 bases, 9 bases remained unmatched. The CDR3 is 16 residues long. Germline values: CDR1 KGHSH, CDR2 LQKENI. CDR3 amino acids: CASSPSGTGVAETQYF. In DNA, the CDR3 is TGTGCCAGCTCACCTTCCGGGACAGGGGTGGCCGAGACCCAGTACTTC.